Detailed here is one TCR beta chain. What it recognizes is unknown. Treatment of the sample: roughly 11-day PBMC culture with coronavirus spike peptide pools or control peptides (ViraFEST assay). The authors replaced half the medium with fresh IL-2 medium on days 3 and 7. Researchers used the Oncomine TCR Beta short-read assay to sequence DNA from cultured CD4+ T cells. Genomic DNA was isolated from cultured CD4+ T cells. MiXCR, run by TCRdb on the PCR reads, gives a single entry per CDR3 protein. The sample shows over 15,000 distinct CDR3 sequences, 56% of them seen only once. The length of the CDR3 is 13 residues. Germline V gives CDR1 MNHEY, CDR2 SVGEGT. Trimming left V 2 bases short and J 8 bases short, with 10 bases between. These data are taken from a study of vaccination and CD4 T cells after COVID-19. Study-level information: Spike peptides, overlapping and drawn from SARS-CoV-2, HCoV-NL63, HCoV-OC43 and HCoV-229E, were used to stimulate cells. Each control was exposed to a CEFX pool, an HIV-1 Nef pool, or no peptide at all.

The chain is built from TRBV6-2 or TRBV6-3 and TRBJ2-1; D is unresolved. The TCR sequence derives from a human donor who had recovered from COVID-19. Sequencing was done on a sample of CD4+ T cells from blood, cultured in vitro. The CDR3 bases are TGTGCCAGCAGTTACCCCGGTACTTATGAGCAGTTCTTC. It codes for CASSYPGTYEQFF.